This T cell receptor beta chain derives from a study of radiation and T cells in renal cell carcinoma. This CDR3 contains 14 residues. The ends were cut back, 3 bases at V and 7 bases at J, with 12 bases in the middle. Germline loops: CDR1 MNHNS, CDR2 SASEGT. The treatment: 15 Gy SBRT to primary tumor, nephrectomy 4 weeks later. TCRdb keeps only in-frame clones here, not all; method: immunoSEQ multiplex PCR. The table lists around 16,000 clones, 50% of them singletons. The TCR comes from a woman aged 60-75 years with renal cell carcinoma. The sequencing used tumor tissue, collected from a patient whose treatment included radiotherapy and nephrectomy. V and J are TRBV6-1 and TRBJ1-4; TRBD1 is a possible D gene (5 bases). This CDR3 reads CASSDPAGGEKLFF. Written as DNA, the CDR3 is TGTGCCAGCAGTGACCCAGCCGGGGGTGAAAAACTGTTTTTT.